Listed below are T cell receptor beta chains from one sample, sequenced in a study of breast tumors, draining lymph nodes, adjacent tissues. One entry per CDR3 protein results from TCRdb running MiXCR on the multiplex PCR reads. The repertoire consists of over 60,000 distinct CDR3 sequences, with approximately 62% occurring once and the leading ten covering roughly 19%. Specimen: breast tumor tissue. These receptors were collected from a female donor with breast cancer. Some clones in this sample may be carry-over from other donors' samples. Each CDR3 is given with its conserved first and last residue. A D gene is named only where the DNA matches it firmly. Size is stated for part of the rows, as once, few or many counts, or as a class when the clone is expanded.

size: NA
V: TRBV29-1
J: TRBJ2-1
D: TRBD2
CDR3: CSGLAGGFEQFF
DNA: TGCAGCGGCTTAGCGGGGGGCTTTGAGCAGTTCTTC

size: NA
V: TRBV7-6
J: TRBJ2-7
D: TRBD2
CDR3: CASSKLAGGIYEQYF
DNA: TGTGCCAGCAGCAAGCTAGCGGGGGGAATTTACGAGCAGTACTTC

size: NA
V: TRBV5-6
J: TRBJ1-2
D: TRBD1
CDR3: CASSLGQGAGYGYTF
DNA: TGTGCCAGCAGCTTGGGGCAGGGGGCTGGGTATGGCTACACCTTC

size: NA
V: TRBV5-4
J: TRBJ2-5
D: NA
CDR3: CASSFEARETQYF
DNA: TGTGCCAGCAGCTTTGAAGCGAGAGAGACCCAGTACTTC

size: NA
V: TRBV29-1
J: TRBJ2-5
D: TRBD2
CDR3: CSVAQFGLAGRDQETQYF
DNA: TGCAGCGTTGCCCAATTTGGACTAGCGGGCCGTGACCAAGAGACCCAGTACTTC

size: once
V: TRBV7-2
J: TRBJ1-2
D: TRBD1
CDR3: CASSPRTGGVHGYTF
DNA: TGTGCCAGCAGCCCGAGGACAGGGGGGGTACATGGCTACACCTTC

size: many
V: TRBV6-6
J: TRBJ2-1
D: NA
CDR3: CASSHGLATNEQFF
DNA: TGTGCCAGCAGTCACGGGTTAGCGACTAATGAGCAGTTCTTC

size: NA
V: TRBV7-3
J: TRBJ2-1
D: TRBD2
CDR3: CASSVGTSGTDEQFF
DNA: TGTGCCAGCAGCGTCGGGACTAGTGGGACGGATGAGCAGTTCTTC

size: NA
V: TRBV30
J: TRBJ1-6
D: NA
CDR3: CAWSGDQQGGSPLHF
DNA: TGTGCCTGGAGTGGCGACCAACAGGGAGGATCACCCCTCCACTTT

size: NA
V: TRBV4-3
J: TRBJ1-4
D: NA
CDR3: CASSQGQRMEKLFF
DNA: TGCGCCAGCAGCCAAGGGCAACGCATGGAAAAACTGTTTTTT

size: NA
V: TRBV28
J: TRBJ2-5
D: TRBD2
CDR3: CASGGSGILETQYF
DNA: TGTGCCAGCGGGGGTAGCGGGATCTTGGAGACCCAGTACTTC

size: few
V: TRBV7-2
J: TRBJ2-5
D: TRBD2
CDR3: CASSLSPPVGEGETQYF
DNA: TGTGCCAGCAGCTTGTCCCCACCGGTGGGGGAGGGGGAGACCCAGTACTTC

size: NA
V: TRBV20-1
J: TRBJ2-5
D: NA
CDR3: CSATSGGWGQETQYF
DNA: TGCAGTGCTACCTCCGGGGGTTGGGGCCAAGAGACCCAGTACTTC

size: many
V: TRBV3-1
J: TRBJ2-5
D: TRBD2
CDR3: CASSPYLAGGGETQYF
DNA: TGTGCCAGCAGCCCTTACCTAGCGGGAGGGGGGGAGACCCAGTACTTC

size: many
V: TRBV2
J: TRBJ2-5
D: NA
CDR3: CASWGQETQYF
DNA: TGTGCCAGCTGGGGGCAAGAGACCCAGTACTTC

size: NA
V: TRBV11-2
J: TRBJ1-6
D: TRBD1
CDR3: CASSLETSGTGANSPLHF
DNA: TGTGCCAGCAGCTTAGAAACTAGCGGGACAGGAGCCAATTCACCCCTCCACTTT

size: NA
V: TRBV11-3
J: TRBJ2-5
D: TRBD2
CDR3: CASSLRAGGPGGTQYF
DNA: TGTGCCAGCAGCCTTCGAGCGGGGGGCCCCGGAGGGACCCAGTACTTC